These 14 T cell receptor beta chains share one sample of origin, sequenced in a study of blood T cell repertoires in COVID-19. Some clones are missing from TCRdb's copy, which holds only in-frame ones; the method was immunoSEQ multiplex PCR. This table has around 260,000 clones, around 90% appearing once. The sample consisted of peripheral blood. Receptor source: a man in his 60s who had recovered from COVID-19.

The chain couples TRBV5-4 to TRBJ2-1, with D maybe TRBD1 (5 bases). The CDR3 spans 16 residues. Germline loops: CDR1 SGHNT, CDR2 YYREEE (reference sequence). The V and J ends lost 4 bases and 5 bases respectively, with 19 bases between them. The CDR3 loop reads CASSPVVGVENNEQFF. The CDR3 DNA follows: TGTGCCAGCAGCCCCGTCGTAGGGGTGGAAAACAATGAGCAGTTCTTC.

This clone was counted a single time. The chain couples TRBV7-3 to TRBJ2-5; 9 bases agree with TRBD1. Germline CDR1 SGHTA, CDR2 FQGTGA. The CDR3 is 15 amino acids. The junction had 9 bases not matched to a gene; V was cut back by 5 bases and J by 5 bases. The CDR3 sequence: CASSPRTGVGETQYF. The CDR3 DNA follows: TGTGCCAGCAGCCCTCGGACAGGGGTAGGGGAGACCCAGTACTTC.

This CDR3 is CASSFQGTLDGYTF. DNA for the CDR3: TGCGCCAGCAGCTTTCAGGGGACGTTGGATGGCTACACCTTC. The genes are TRBV5-1 and TRBJ1-2; D is perhaps TRBD1 (6 bases). The length of the CDR3 is 14 residues. Germline V gene lookup returns CDR1 SGHRS and CDR2 YFSETQ. V dropped 2 bases and J dropped 6 bases, with 14 bases sitting between them.

This chain uses TRBV10-3 with TRBJ2-7, with D possibly matching TRBD1 (5 bases). This CDR3 comprises 11 residues. V lost 8 bases and J 6 bases, leaving 11 bases between the germline ends. From germline, CDR1 is ENHRY and CDR2 SYGVKD. CDR3: CAISKGFEQYF. The CDR3 nucleotides read TGTGCCATCTCCAAGGGGTTCGAGCAGTACTTC.

V gene TRBV4-1 combines with J gene TRBJ1-6; 8 nucleotides match TRBD1. Germline V lookup: CDR1 MGHRA, CDR2 YSYEKL. The CDR3 has 16 residues. The V and J ends lost 0 bases and 10 bases, in that order; junction bases with no gene match: 8. CDR3 DNA: TGCGCCAGCAGCCAAGATTCCCGGACAGGGCGGTCACCCCTCCACTTT. As protein: CASSQDSRTGRSPLHF.

In nucleotides, the CDR3 is TGTGCCAGCGCCTGGGCTTCGGAGGCTGGGGAGTATTTT. Translation: CASAWASEAGEYF. V gene TRBV5-4 combines with J gene TRBJ2-3, with a possible D match to TRBD2 (5 bases). Germline loops: CDR1 SGHNT, CDR2 YYREEE (reference sequence). This CDR3 spans 13 amino acids. The V end lost 7 bases, the J end lost 13 bases, and 22 bases lay between the germline ends.

Comment on this clone: At one boundary the junction diverges from the germline segment, which might be a read error. The V and J genes are TRBV6-5 and TRBJ1-1, with a possible D match to TRBD1 (6 bases). Per germline, CDR1 MNHEY and CDR2 SVGAGI. This CDR3 has 13 residues. CDR3 bases: TGTGCCAGCAGGGTAACAGGGAACTCTGAAGCTTTCTTT. It yields the protein CASRVTGNSEAFF.

This clone was observed a handful of times. The V and J genes are TRBV19 and TRBJ1-5; D is undetermined. Germline values: CDR1 LNHDA, CDR2 SQIVND (reference sequence). The CDR3 is 14 residues long. The V and J ends lost 5 bases and 6 bases respectively, with 14 bases between them. The CDR3 DNA is TGTGCCAGTAGTCTCGAGGGAAATGGTCAGCCCCAGCATTTT. Its translation: CASSLEGNGQPQHF.

The table lists this clone with a count of one. The chain is built from TRBV5-4 and TRBJ2-7; TRBD1 matches at 7 bases. Germline CDR1 SGHNT, CDR2 YYREEE (reference sequence). There are 14 residues in the CDR3. The V segment lost 4 bases and the J segment 0 bases; nucleotides outside the gene matches: 4. The DNA for the CDR3 is TGTGCCAGCAGCCCCGGACAGGACTCCTACGAGCAGTACTTC. This encodes CASSPGQDSYEQYF.

The chain joins TRBV14 to TRBJ1-2, with 8 bases matching TRBD1. The CDR3 extends over 18 amino acids. Germline lookup yields CDR1 SGHDN and CDR2 FVKESK. After removal of 0 bases from V and 2 bases from J, the junction contained 11 bases not matched to a gene. The CDR3 loop reads CASSQDDPRTGPNYGYTF. The CDR3 DNA reads as TGTGCCAGCAGCCAAGACGACCCGAGGACAGGGCCGAACTATGGCTACACCTTC.

V gene TRBV29-1 combines with J gene TRBJ1-1; no clear D gene. Germline lookup yields CDR1 SQVTM and CDR2 ANQGSEA. V dropped 6 bases and J dropped 6 bases, with 11 bases sitting between them. CDR3 size: 11 residues. CDR3 in DNA: TGCAGCGTAGCTGAGATTTCTGAAGCTTTCTTT. Its protein is CSVAEISEAFF.

The rearrangement joins TRBV6-2 or TRBV6-3 to TRBJ2-3; 7 bases map to TRBD1. CDR1 and CDR2 from the germline V gene are MNHEY and SVGEGT. This CDR3 comprises 16 residues. V shed 0 bases, J shed 5 bases, and the junction held 8 bases outside the gene matches. The CDR3, as DNA: TGTGCCAGCAGTTACTCGAAAAAGGGGGCAGGAGATACGCAGTATTTT. It yields the protein CASSYSKKGAGDTQYF.

The CDR3 sequence is CASSSGQDLNSPLHF. The CDR3 DNA reads as TGTGCCAGCAGCTCCGGACAGGACCTTAATTCACCCCTCCACTTT. The chain employs TRBV5-5 and TRBJ1-6; 7 bases map to TRBD1. This CDR3 region has 15 residues. Unmatched junction bases numbered 6, after V lost 3 bases and J lost 6 bases. Germline V gene lookup returns CDR1 SGHKS and CDR2 YYEKEE (reference sequence).

This rearrangement joins TRBV5-4 to TRBJ2-7; a possible D gene is TRBD1 (5 bases). The CDR3 has 13 residues. Looked up from germline, CDR1 is SGHNT and CDR2 is YYREEE (reference sequence). The V and J ends lost 0 bases and 6 bases respectively, with 10 bases between them. The CDR3 is CASSLEGRAEQYF. The CDR3 DNA sequence: TGTGCCAGCAGCTTGGAAGGCAGGGCCGAGCAGTACTTC.